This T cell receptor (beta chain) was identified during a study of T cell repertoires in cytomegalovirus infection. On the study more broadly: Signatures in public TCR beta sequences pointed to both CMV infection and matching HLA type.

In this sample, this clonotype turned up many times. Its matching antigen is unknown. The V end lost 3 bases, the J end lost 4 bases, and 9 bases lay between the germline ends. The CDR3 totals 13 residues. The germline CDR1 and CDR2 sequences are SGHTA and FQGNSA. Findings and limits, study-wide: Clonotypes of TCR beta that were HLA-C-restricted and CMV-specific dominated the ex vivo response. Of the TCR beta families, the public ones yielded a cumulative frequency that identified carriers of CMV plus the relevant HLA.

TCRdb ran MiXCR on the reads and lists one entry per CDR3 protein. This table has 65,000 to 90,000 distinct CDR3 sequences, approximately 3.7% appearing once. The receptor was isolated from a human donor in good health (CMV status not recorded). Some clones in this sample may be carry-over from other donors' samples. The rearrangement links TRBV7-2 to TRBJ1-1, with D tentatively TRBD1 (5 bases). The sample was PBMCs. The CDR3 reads CASSFDRTTEAFF. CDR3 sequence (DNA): TGTGCCAGCAGCTTCGACAGAACCACTGAAGCTTTCTTT.